This T cell receptor beta chain was identified during a study of response to subunit inactivated influenza vaccine. The CDR3 has 12 residues. Trimming shortened V by 10 bases and J by 5 bases, and 14 bases separated the two germline ends. The sample holds a few counts of this clonotype. MiXCR, run by TCRdb on the RT-PCR reads, gives a single entry per CDR3 protein. The repertoire has about 570,000 distinct CDR3 sequences, 11% of them found once; the top ten carry approximately 11%. This sample was also put to use in a study of T cells expressing NK-cell markers. Per that study: Beta-chain TCR cDNA was generated via 5'RACE template switching with UMIs. Beta-chain profiling covered CD3+CD56+NKG2C+, CD3+CD56+NKG2C- and CD3+CD56-NKG2C+ sorted subsets. Among eight sequenced donors, seven carried HCMV seropositivity while one was seronegative. In several donors, these clonotypes also led the CD3+CD56-NKG2C+ fraction.

Sequences were derived from PBMCs from blood, sampled on the day of vaccination. The gene calls are TRBV12-3 or TRBV12-4 and TRBJ1-1; D is ambiguous. The origin of this receptor is a man in his fifties who received an inactivated influenza vaccine. The CDR3 DNA sequence: TGTGCCACCTATGCGACAATGACTGAAGCTTTCTTT. Protein product: CATYATMTEAFF.